The 13 T cell receptor beta chains presented below share a single source sample, sequenced in a study of T cell changes during pregnancy in multiple sclerosis. Produced via immunoSEQ multiplex PCR; TCRdb's table is partial and in-frame only. The sample consists of fewer than 45,000 clones, just under 95% of them appearing once. The source was CD4+ T cells from peripheral blood mononuclear cells, collected in the first trimester of pregnancy. The receptors were sampled from a female donor with multiple sclerosis, enrolled in a pregnancy study.

This chain uses TRBV28 with TRBJ2-7; a weak D match, TRBD2 (6 bases). This CDR3 is 14 amino acids long. Germline loops: CDR1 MDHEN, CDR2 SYDVKM. The V end was cut by 5 bases, the J end by 2 bases, with 13 bases between. The CDR3 DNA sequence: TGTGCCAGCAGTCTAGCGACTTTCACCTACGAGCAGTACTTC. Translation gives CASSLATFTYEQYF.

A single count supports this clone. The gene calls are TRBV5-4 and TRBJ2-7; 9 positions match TRBD2. V lost 4 bases to trimming and J lost 7 bases; unmatched junction nucleotides: 15. Germline-derived CDR1 and CDR2 are SGHNT and YYREEE (reference sequence). The CDR3 contains 16 residues. The CDR3, as DNA: TGTGCCAGCAGCCCTATCGGCGGGGGGGTTACGGGGGAGCAGTACTTC. It yields the protein CASSPIGGGVTGEQYF.

This chain links TRBV5-1 with TRBJ1-4, with D perhaps matching TRBD1 (5 bases). This CDR3 contains 18 residues. V was shortened by 5 bases and J by 0 bases, with 20 bases between the two germline ends. From germline, CDR1 is SGHRS and CDR2 YFSETQ. The CDR3 sequence: CASSSASGGVSTNEKLFF. Here the CDR3 DNA reads TGCGCCAGCAGTTCCGCTTCAGGAGGGGTCTCAACTAATGAAAAACTGTTTTTT.

The J gene is TRBJ2-1, the V gene TRBV12-5; D might be TRBD2 (6 bases). CDR1 LGHNT and CDR2 FRNRAP come from the germline V gene. Trimming took off 7 bases at V and 7 bases at J, with 20 bases between the two ends. The CDR3 totals 15 residues. Written as DNA, the CDR3 is TGTGCTAGTGCCACCGACGGTGGGAGGTGGAATGAGCAGTTCTTC. This translates into CASATDGGRWNEQFF.

The J gene is TRBJ1-1, the V gene TRBV28; D is uncertain. The CDR3 is 13 residues long. Germline-derived CDR1 and CDR2 are MDHEN and SYDVKM. V was pared by 5 bases and J by 4 bases, with 11 bases between. The chain's CDR3 is CASSQYTTTEAFF. CDR3 coding DNA: TGTGCCAGCAGTCAATACACTACCACTGAAGCTTTCTTT.

The gene calls are TRBV11-1 and TRBJ1-2; D is possibly TRBD1 (5 bases). The V end was cut by 2 bases, the J end by 5 bases, with 15 bases between. This CDR3 is built from 15 residues. Germline V gene data show CDR1 as SGHAT and CDR2 as FQDESV (reference sequence). CDR3 region: CASSLSVTDVYGYTF. CDR3 nucleotides: TGTGCCAGCAGCTTATCTGTGACAGACGTTTATGGCTACACCTTC.

V gene TRBV23-1 combines with J gene TRBJ2-3; 7 nucleotides align to TRBD1. TRBV23-1 is reported as an ORF; its role is uncertain. Trimming took 1 base from V and 1 from J; bases not matched to a gene: 5. The CDR3 runs 16 residues. In nucleotides, the CDR3 is TGCGCCAGCAGTCAATGGACAGGAGATCGCACAGATACGCAGTATTTT. Amino acid sequence: CASSQWTGDRTDTQYF.

The J gene is TRBJ2-1, the V gene TRBV5-1; 8 nucleotides align to TRBD1. The CDR3 length is 18 residues. Unmatched junction bases numbered 13, after V lost 0 bases and J lost 5 bases. Germline CDR1 and CDR2: SGHRS and YFSETQ. CDR3 sequence reads: CASSLGGTGPGLDNEQFF. The CDR3 region has the DNA TGCGCCAGCAGCTTGGGAGGGACAGGTCCGGGGTTGGACAATGAGCAGTTCTTC.

The rearrangement uses TRBV7-8 and TRBJ2-5; possible D gene TRBD1, 6 bases. Looked up from germline, CDR1 is SGHVS and CDR2 is FQNEAQ. Deletions cut 3 bases from V and 5 bases from J, with 16 bases between. CDR3 length: 15 amino acids. Here the CDR3 reads CASSLPSTGLETQYF. CDR3 DNA sequence: TGTGCCAGCAGCTTGCCCTCGACAGGTTTGGAGACCCAGTACTTC.

CDR3 region: CASSLDRGNGYTF. CDR3 in DNA: TGTGCCAGCAGCTTGGATCGAGGGAATGGCTACACCTTC. The V gene is TRBV5-6, the J gene TRBJ1-2; D is unresolved. The CDR3 extends over 13 amino acids. Germline V gene lookup returns CDR1 SGHDT and CDR2 YYEEEE. V was clipped by 0 bases and J by 6 bases, with 9 bases between them.

The chain recombines TRBV7-9 with TRBJ2-3, with 7 nucleotides matching TRBD2. Germline-derived CDR1 and CDR2 are SEHNR and FQNEAQ (reference sequence). The CDR3 loop spans 19 amino acids. V shed 2 bases, J shed 2 bases, and the junction held 16 bases outside the gene matches. In DNA, the CDR3 is TGTGCCAGCAGCTTAAGCCAGGGAGCTAGCGGAACCTTCACAGATACGCAGTATTTT. Its protein is CASSLSQGASGTFTDTQYF.

The J gene is TRBJ2-5, the V gene TRBV6-1; 8 nucleotides line up with TRBD2. The trim removed 6 bases at V and 0 bases at J, leaving 6 bases unmatched. The CDR3 consists of 15 residues. The germline V gene encodes CDR1 MNHNS and CDR2 SASEGT. The CDR3 is CASRGLAPYQETQYF. CDR3 nucleotides: TGTGCCAGCAGAGGACTAGCCCCGTACCAAGAGACCCAGTACTTC.

The gene calls are TRBV7-2 and TRBJ2-1; D is perhaps TRBD1 (5 bases). From germline, CDR1 is SGHTA and CDR2 FQGNSA. With 5 bases removed from V and 0 bases from J, the gap between germline ends came to 14 bases. This CDR3 has 16 amino acids. CDR3 bases: TGTGCCAGCAGCCGTCTAAGGGGAACCTCCTACAATGAGCAGTTCTTC. Its protein is CASSRLRGTSYNEQFF.